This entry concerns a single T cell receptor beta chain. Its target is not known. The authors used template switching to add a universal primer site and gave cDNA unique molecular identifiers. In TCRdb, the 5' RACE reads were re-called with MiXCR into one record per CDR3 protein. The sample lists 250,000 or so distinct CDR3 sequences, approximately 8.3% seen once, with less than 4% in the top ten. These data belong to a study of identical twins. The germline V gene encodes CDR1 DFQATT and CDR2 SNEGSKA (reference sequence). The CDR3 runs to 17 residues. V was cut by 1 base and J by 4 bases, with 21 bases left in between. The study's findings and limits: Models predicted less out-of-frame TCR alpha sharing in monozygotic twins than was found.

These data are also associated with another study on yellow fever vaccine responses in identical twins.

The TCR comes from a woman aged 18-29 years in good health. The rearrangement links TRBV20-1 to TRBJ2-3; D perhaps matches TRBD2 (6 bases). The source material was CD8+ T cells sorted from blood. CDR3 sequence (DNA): TGCAGTGCTAGAGCATTCTTAGCGGCCTATATCGCAGATACGCAGTATTTT. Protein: CSARAFLAAYIADTQYF.